The 20 T cell receptor beta chains reported below all come from one sample, sequenced in a study of a mutant IDH1 vaccine in newly diagnosed glioma. Time point given: week 11, during vaccination. Topical imiquimod was applied with each vaccine dose, which held 300 ug of mutant IDH1 20-mer peptide. Antigen specificity for these receptors is unknown. Some clones are missing from TCRdb's copy, which holds only in-frame ones; the method was immunoSEQ multiplex PCR. The data show about 36,000 clones, 80% seen once. Sequences were derived from peripheral blood mononuclear cells (PBMCs), sampled from a glioma patient whose treatment included an IDH1 peptide vaccine. These receptors originate from a woman aged 25 to 39 with glioma. Some clones in this sample may be carry-over from other donors' samples.

There are a few counts of this clone. The chain couples TRBV10-1 to TRBJ2-5; no reliable D call. Trimming took 5 bases from V and 6 from J, leaving 10 bases between them. This CDR3 has 12 residues. Germline loops: CDR1 WNHNN, CDR2 SYGVQD (reference sequence). Here the CDR3 reads CASSRDGQTQYF. The CDR3 nucleotides read TGCGCCAGCAGTCGAGACGGACAGACCCAGTACTTC.

The J gene is TRBJ2-2, the V gene TRBV28; D remains unclear. The CDR3 has 11 amino acids. V lost 8 bases and J lost 11, with 12 bases in between. Germline loops: CDR1 MDHEN, CDR2 SYDVKM. The DNA for the CDR3 is TGTGCCAGCTCCCAAGGGTCAGAGCTGTTTTTT. Residues: CASSQGSELFF.

Written as DNA, the CDR3 is TGTGCCAGCAGCCATCAGCGGGAGGCTCACTACGAGCAGTACTTC. Translating it yields CASSHQREAHYEQYF. J is TRBJ2-7 and V is TRBV5-4, with TRBD2 identical over 9 bases. This CDR3 contains 15 residues. Germline V gives CDR1 SGHNT, CDR2 YYREEE (reference sequence). The V segment lost 4 bases and the J segment 3 bases; nucleotides outside the gene matches: 8.

The chain couples TRBV7-8 to TRBJ2-7; the match to TRBD2 covers 7 bases. Germline V gene sequence: CDR1 SGHVS, CDR2 FQNEAQ. With V trimmed by 0 bases and J by 0 bases, 2 bases remained unmatched. The CDR3 is made up of 15 amino acids. Here the CDR3 reads CASSLASGVSYEQYF. In DNA form, the CDR3 reads TGTGCCAGCAGCTTAGCGAGCGGGGTCTCCTACGAGCAGTACTTC. Using reference TRBV7-8 and TRBJ2-7 for the parts outside the CDR3, the full variable domain is GAGVSQSPRYKVAKRGQDVALRCDPISGHVSLFWYQQALGQGPEFLTYFQNEAQLDKSGLPSDRFFAERPEGSVSTLKIQRTQQEDSAVYLCASSLASGVSYEQYFGPGTRLTVT.

The chain carries TRBV19 and TRBJ1-2; 7 bases are shared with TRBD1. Trimming cost V 1 base and J 2 bases; bases outside gene matches: 4. Germline V gene lookup returns CDR1 LNHDA and CDR2 SQIVND (reference sequence). The CDR3 totals 15 residues. CDR3 region: CASSIVETGNYGYTF. The CDR3, as DNA: TGTGCCAGTAGTATAGTCGAGACAGGGAACTATGGCTACACCTTC.

This rearrangement joins TRBV10-2 to TRBJ2-2; possible D gene TRBD2, 6 bases. Trimming pared 6 bases from V and 7 bases from J, leaving 15 bases between. The CDR3 has 14 residues. Germline assignment: CDR1 WSHSY and CDR2 SAAADI. The CDR3 region has the DNA TGCGCCAGCAGAGACCTAAGGGAGGTCGGGGAGCTGTTTTTT. This encodes CASRDLREVGELFF.

This rearrangement joins TRBV5-1 to TRBJ2-1; 8 nucleotides line up with TRBD1. Germline loops: CDR1 SGHRS, CDR2 YFSETQ. V lost 4 bases and J lost 8; bases outside the gene matches: 5. The CDR3 consists of 13 residues. In nucleotides, the CDR3 is TGCGCCAGCAGCCGTCAGGGGGCTGATGAGCAGTTCTTC. Amino acids: CASSRQGADEQFF.

V usage is TRBV7-9 and J usage is TRBJ1-1, with D unclear. V was shortened by 2 bases and J by 1 base, with 2 bases between the two germline ends. The length of the CDR3 is 12 residues. Germline V CDR1 and CDR2: SEHNR, FQNEAQ (reference sequence). CDR3 DNA sequence: TGTGCCAGCAGCTTATGGAACACTGAAGCTTTCTTT. It specifies CASSLWNTEAFF.

The chain links TRBV27 to TRBJ1-3, with D unclear. V shed 6 bases and J shed 4 bases, with 13 bases lying between them. Germline V gives CDR1 MNHEY, CDR2 SMNVEV (reference sequence). The CDR3 runs to 14 residues. CDR3 DNA: TGTGCCAGCAGCGCCGACGGGCCAGGAAACACCATATATTTT. It translates to CASSADGPGNTIYF.

Judged by abundance, this clone is large (0.1 to 1%). At the DNA level, this CDR3 is encoded by other sequences in the same sample as well. In nucleotides, the CDR3 is TGTGCCAGTAGTAGAACTAGCGGGAGTTTGGATGAGCAGTTCTTC. Protein sequence: CASSRTSGSLDEQFF. The chain joins TRBV19 to TRBJ2-1; TRBD2 aligns across 11 bases. Germline assignment: CDR1 LNHDA and CDR2 SQIVND (reference sequence). The CDR3 length is 15 residues. J was trimmed by 8 bases and V by 4 bases; bases with no gene match: 7.

The gene calls are TRBV27 and TRBJ2-2; D is uncertain. V shed 4 bases and J shed 4 bases, with 7 bases lying between them. The CDR3 is made up of 13 amino acids. The germline gives CDR1 MNHEY, CDR2 SMNVEV (reference sequence). CDR3 nucleotide sequence: TGTGCCAGCAGTTCCTCCCCCACCGGGGAGCTGTTTTTT. This sequence encodes CASSSSPTGELFF.

The rearrangement joins TRBV6-5 to TRBJ2-1, with 10 bases lining up with TRBD1. The CDR3 extends over 14 amino acids. Trimming removed 4 bases from V and 6 bases from J; junction bases left unmatched: 3. From germline, CDR1 is MNHEY and CDR2 SVGAGI. DNA of the CDR3: TGTGCCAGCAGTTTCGGGGACAGGGGCAATGAGCAGTTCTTC. It codes for CASSFGDRGNEQFF.

The chain links TRBV6-1 to TRBJ2-1; the D gene is possibly TRBD1 (6 bases). CDR1 MNHNS and CDR2 SASEGT come from the germline V gene. The CDR3 has 12 residues. V lost 5 bases to trimming and J lost 16 bases, with 18 bases between them. This CDR3 is CASSSWTRGLFF. In DNA, the CDR3 is TGTGCCAGCAGTTCCTGGACCAGGGGCCTTTTCTTC.

This chain's CDR3 is CASSDQGTPYEQYF. The CDR3 nucleotides read TGCGCCAGCAGTGATCAGGGGACCCCCTACGAGCAGTACTTC. J is TRBJ2-7 and V is TRBV10-2; weak D call: TRBD1 (6 bases). In germline, CDR1 is WSHSY, CDR2 SAAADI. The length of the CDR3 is 14 residues. Trimming stripped 3 bases from V and 2 bases from J, with 11 bases between.

The chain uses TRBV2 and TRBJ1-3, with a weak D call TRBD1 (5 bases). V was clipped by 3 bases and J by 3 bases, with 12 bases between them. Germline V gives CDR1 SNHLY, CDR2 FYNNEI. The CDR3 consists of 15 residues. In nucleotides, the CDR3 is TGTGCCAGCAGTGACCTCGGGACGCTTGGAAACACCATATATTTT. Its protein product is CASSDLGTLGNTIYF.

The V gene is TRBV4-1, the J gene TRBJ2-7; 8 positions agree with TRBD1. Unmatched junction bases numbered 5, after V lost 3 bases and J lost 4 bases. Germline CDR1 reads MGHRA; CDR2 reads YSYEKL. This CDR3 is 14 amino acids long. The CDR3 reads CASSHRDRSYEQYF. The DNA for the CDR3 is TGCGCCAGCAGCCACCGGGACAGGAGTTACGAGCAGTACTTC.

This clone was seen only a few times. The rearrangement uses TRBV30 and TRBJ1-1, with D possibly being TRBD1 (6 bases). The CDR3 sequence is 11 residues long. Deletions cut 3 bases from V and 7 bases from J, with 9 bases between. The V gene's germline CDR1 is GTSNPN and CDR2 SVGIG (reference sequence). For the CDR3, the DNA is TGTGCCTGGAGCGGGGGCCTTGAAGCTTTCTTT. Its translation: CAWSGGLEAFF.

In DNA form, the CDR3 reads TGTGCCAGTAGTAATTTCAATGAGCAGTTCTTC. It specifies CASSNFNEQFF. V gene TRBV19 combines with J gene TRBJ2-1; D not resolved. Germline CDR1 is LNHDA and CDR2 is SQIVND (reference sequence). The length of the CDR3 is 11 residues. Trimming removed 4 bases at V and 6 bases at J, with 4 bases between.

The rearrangement uses TRBV13 and TRBJ1-2; a weak D match, TRBD1 (6 bases). Trimming cost V 5 bases and J 0 bases, with 10 bases left between them. The CDR3 contains 14 residues. Germline values: CDR1 PRHDT, CDR2 FYEKMQ (reference sequence). CDR3 loop: CASSPRGSNYGYTF. As DNA, the CDR3 is TGTGCCAGCAGCCCCAGGGGATCTAACTATGGCTACACCTTC.

The rearrangement links TRBV13 to TRBJ1-5, with no clear D. The ends were cut back, 2 bases at V and 2 bases at J, with 4 bases in the middle. In germline, CDR1 is PRHDT, CDR2 FYEKMQ (reference sequence). The CDR3 is made up of 13 amino acids. Here the CDR3 reads CASSLTGNQPQHF. The CDR3 DNA reads as TGTGCCAGCAGCTTAACCGGCAATCAGCCCCAGCATTTT. Variable domain in full (rest from reference TRBV13 and TRBJ1-5): AAGVIQSPRHLIKEKRETATLKCYPIPRHDTVYWYQQGPGQDPQFLISFYEKMQSDKGSIPDRFSAQQFSDYHSELNMSSLELGDSALYFCASSLTGNQPQHFGDGTRLSIL.